The T cell receptor beta chain described here comes from a study of blood T cell repertoires in COVID-19. Study-wide background: Italy, Spain and the United States were the sources of the convalescent and acute COVID-19 samples. From T cells, B-cell-depleted T cells, or PBMCs came the material, which was cDNA or gDNA.

In the authors' workflow: Amplification with reference gene primers provided the estimates of nucleated cell counts. Data came from immunoSEQ multiplex PCR; TCRdb stores just in-frame clones and leaves some out. The V and J calls and clone size are taken from that table; D and trimming were inferred from the DNA. Counted here are approximately 200,000 clones, about nine tenths occurring once; the ten biggest clones make up approximately 2.1%. The CDR3 extends over 13 amino acids. CDR1 is GTSNPN and CDR2 is SVGIG in the germline V gene (reference sequence). The germline V and J ends were trimmed by 3 bases and 5 bases, with 11 bases remaining between them.

The clonotype originates from a man between 65 and 80 years old with active or convalescent COVID-19. The gene calls are TRBV30 and TRBJ1-5, with D possibly being TRBD1 (5 bases). Sequencing was performed on peripheral blood. The CDR3 is CAWSAGTDQPQHF. The CDR3 DNA sequence: TGTGCCTGGAGCGCAGGGACTGATCAGCCCCAGCATTTT.